One and the same sample provided the 27 T cell receptor beta chains below, sequenced in a study of blood T cell repertoires in COVID-19. The assay was immunoSEQ multiplex PCR, and TCRdb's table has in-frame clones only and misses some. The table shows approximately 350,000 clones, with more than 80% occurring only once. What was sequenced was peripheral blood. The receptors here all came from a man in his forties or fifties with acute or convalescent COVID-19.

This chain's CDR3 is CASRATGPDTEAFF. The CDR3 nucleotides read TGTGCCAGCAGAGCAACAGGGCCCGACACTGAAGCTTTCTTT. The chain uses TRBV6-5 and TRBJ1-1; D is perhaps TRBD1 (6 bases). Germline CDR1 and CDR2: MNHEY and SVGAGI. V lost 6 bases and J lost 3, with 14 bases in between. This CDR3 region has 14 residues.

The genes are TRBV7-3 and TRBJ1-2; TRBD1 matches 7 bases. Germline CDR1 is SGHTA and CDR2 is FQGTGA. The CDR3 sequence is 13 residues long. Losses at the gene ends were 5 bases for V and 3 bases for J; bases not matched to a gene: 3. CDR3 bases: TGTGCCAGCAGCCCTACAGGGGACTATGGCTACACCTTC. Its translation: CASSPTGDYGYTF.

This CDR3 is CASRLLAGVLEQYF. As DNA, the CDR3 is TGTGCCAGCAGACTTCTAGCGGGGGTGCTGGAGCAGTACTTC. The V call is TRBV2, the J call TRBJ2-7, with 10 bases matching TRBD2. J was trimmed by 7 bases and V by 6 bases; bases with no gene match: 9. The CDR3 extends over 14 amino acids. The germline V gene encodes CDR1 SNHLY and CDR2 FYNNEI.

V gene TRBV7-3 combines with J gene TRBJ2-3; D possibly corresponds to TRBD1 (6 bases). V dropped 4 bases and J dropped 0 bases, with 11 bases sitting between them. This CDR3 is built from 15 residues. Germline V gene sequence: CDR1 SGHTA, CDR2 FQGTGA. Here the CDR3 reads CASSSQGISTDTQYF. In DNA form, the CDR3 reads TGTGCCAGCAGCTCACAGGGAATCAGCACAGATACGCAGTATTTT.

This rearrangement joins TRBV7-9 to TRBJ1-2; tentatively, D is TRBD1 (6 bases). CDR1 SEHNR and CDR2 FQNEAQ come from the germline V gene (reference sequence). V lost 5 bases and J lost 4, with 14 bases in between. The CDR3 totals 14 residues. The CDR3 nucleotides read TGTGCCAGCAGCCCCTTCGGACAGCCCTATGGCTACACCTTC. Protein: CASSPFGQPYGYTF.

The chain is built from TRBV5-6 and TRBJ2-1, with 7 bases matching TRBD1. The junction had 1 base not matched to a gene; V was cut back by 4 bases and J by 0 bases. This CDR3 has 14 amino acids. Germline CDR1 SGHDT, CDR2 YYEEEE. CDR3 protein: CASSPGGSYNEQFF. CDR3 nucleotides: TGTGCCAGCAGCCCAGGGGGCTCCTACAATGAGCAGTTCTTC.

The chain is built from TRBV28 and TRBJ2-7, with TRBD2 identical over 7 bases. V gave up 2 bases and J gave up 3 bases; unmatched junction bases: 10. Looked up from germline, CDR1 is MDHEN and CDR2 is SYDVKM. The CDR3 sequence is 16 residues long. CDR3: CASSLRGGTPRYEQYF. In nucleotides, the CDR3 is TGTGCCAGCAGTTTACGGGGAGGGACTCCTCGCTACGAGCAGTACTTC. Based on the CDR3 plus reference TRBV28 and TRBJ2-7, the full variable domain is DVKVTQSSRYLVKRTGEKVFLECVQDMDHENMFWYRQDPGLGLRLIYFSYDVKMKEKGDIPEGYSVSREKKERFSLILESASTNQTSMYLCASSLRGGTPRYEQYFGPGTRLTVT.

The chain has TRBV18 and TRBJ2-3; 9 bases fit TRBD2. Germline V lookup: CDR1 KGHSH, CDR2 LQKENI. V was pared by 1 base and J by 2 bases, with 10 bases of the junction left unmatched. The CDR3 is 18 amino acids. CDR3 bases: TGTGCCAGCTCACCACTTCCGTGGGGCGGGGGGGCCACAGATACGCAGTATTTT. It translates to CASSPLPWGGGATDTQYF.

This chain connects TRBV27 to TRBJ2-1; 8 positions agree with TRBD2. The CDR3 is 14 amino acids. The germline CDR1 and CDR2 sequences are MNHEY and SMNVEV (reference sequence). V was clipped by 6 bases and J by 6 bases; unmatched bases: 7. DNA for the CDR3: TGTGCCAGCAGCCGGACTAGCCCCCGCAATGAGCAGTTCTTC. Protein: CASSRTSPRNEQFF.

CDR3 coding DNA: TGCAGTGCTAGTGGGGGACTCTTGGGAACTGGGGCCAACGTCCTGACTTTC. Its protein is CSASGGLLGTGANVLTF. The chain links TRBV20-1 to TRBJ2-6; a possible D gene is TRBD2 (6 bases). CDR3 length: 17 residues. Germline loops: CDR1 DFQATT, CDR2 SNEGSKA (reference sequence). V gave up 3 bases and J gave up 2 bases, with 17 bases separating them.

The rearrangement uses TRBV30 and TRBJ1-1; 7 bases align to TRBD1. CDR1 and CDR2 (germline): GTSNPN, SVGIG (reference sequence). The CDR3 runs 15 residues. J was trimmed by 1 base and V by 5 bases; bases with no gene match: 10. The CDR3 DNA is TGTGCCTGGGCCCCAATCTGGACAGGGAACACTGAAGCTTTCTTT. Its protein product is CAWAPIWTGNTEAFF.

The chain links TRBV9 to TRBJ2-1; 7 bases are a match to TRBD2. After removal of 4 bases from V and 6 bases from J, the junction contained 10 bases not matched to a gene. The V gene's germline CDR1 is SGDLS and CDR2 YYNGEE. The CDR3 has 15 residues. The CDR3 DNA sequence: TGTGCCAGCAGCACACTAGCGTACGTTGGCAATGAGCAGTTCTTC. As protein: CASSTLAYVGNEQFF.

This clone was observed a handful of times. The chain combines TRBV10-1 with TRBJ2-3; 7 nucleotides agree with TRBD2. This CDR3 contains 16 residues. V lost 2 bases, J lost 1 base, and 6 bases stayed unmatched. The germline V gene has CDR1 WNHNN and CDR2 SYGVQD (reference sequence). CDR3 sequence reads: CASSEGTTIRTDTQYF. CDR3 DNA sequence: TGCGCCAGCAGTGAGGGGACTACCATACGCACAGATACGCAGTATTTT.

A note on this clone: One end of the junction varies from germline; a read error may be responsible. This chain connects TRBV7-6 to TRBJ2-2, with 11 bases matching TRBD2. The CDR3 runs to 15 residues. Germline V CDR1 and CDR2: SGHVS, FNYEAQ. The CDR3 DNA follows: TGTGCCAGCAGCCTAGCGGGAGGAATCACCGGGGAGCTGTTTTTT. Protein sequence: CASSLAGGITGELFF.

V is TRBV28 and J is TRBJ1-1; D is undetermined. The germline V and J ends were trimmed by 6 bases and 10 bases, with 15 bases remaining between them. The CDR3 consists of 12 residues. Per the germline V gene, CDR1 is MDHEN and CDR2 is SYDVKM. The CDR3 region has the DNA TGTGCCAGCAGGACTTCACTGGGTGGAGCTTTCTTT. Protein: CASRTSLGGAFF.

This sequence joins TRBV19 and TRBJ1-1; TRBD1 might be the D (6 bases). Per the germline V gene, CDR1 is LNHDA and CDR2 is SQIVND (reference sequence). Trimming shortened V by 4 bases and J by 3 bases, and 15 bases separated the two germline ends. The CDR3 sequence is 15 residues long. CDR3 DNA sequence: TGTGCCAGTAGTAGGGGTGGCAGGGGAGACACTGAAGCTTTCTTT. Amino acids: CASSRGGRGDTEAFF.

This sequence joins TRBV4-1 and TRBJ2-2; tentative D call: TRBD2 (6 bases). Germline CDR1 MGHRA, CDR2 YSYEKL. V was shortened by 1 base and J by 4 bases, with 10 bases between the two germline ends. The CDR3 consists of 15 residues. The CDR3 DNA follows: TGCGCCAGCAGCCAAGGGCAGGGACTCACCGGGGAGCTGTTTTTT. It encodes CASSQGQGLTGELFF.

The chain joins TRBV6-1 to TRBJ1-4; 7 nucleotides agree with TRBD1. The CDR3 extends over 16 amino acids. Germline values: CDR1 MNHNS, CDR2 SASEGT. V was clipped by 2 bases and J by 1 base; unmatched bases: 4. DNA for the CDR3: TGTGCCAGCAGTGAACACAGGGGTATAACTAATGAAAAACTGTTTTTT. Translated, it gives CASSEHRGITNEKLFF.

The chain recombines TRBV27 with TRBJ2-1; 7 bases are a match to TRBD1. Germline loops: CDR1 MNHEY, CDR2 SMNVEV (reference sequence). V was clipped by 5 bases and J by 5 bases; unmatched bases: 6. CDR3 length: 14 amino acids. CDR3 DNA sequence: TGTGCCAGCAGTCCCAACAGGGGCGACAATGAGCAGTTCTTC. Encoded protein: CASSPNRGDNEQFF.

The rearrangement links TRBV10-3 to TRBJ2-7; TRBD2 matches at 10 bases. The CDR3 sequence is 15 residues long. V gave up 0 bases and J gave up 5 bases; unmatched junction bases: 4. Germline assignment: CDR1 ENHRY and CDR2 SYGVKD. The CDR3 DNA follows: TGTGCCATCAGTGAGTCAACTAGCGGGACCAACGAGCAGTACTTC. Translated, it gives CAISESTSGTNEQYF.

This rearrangement joins TRBV3-1 (or the pseudogene TRBV3-2) to TRBJ2-3; TRBD2 agrees at 7 bases. Germline V gene sequence: CDR1 LGHDT, CDR2 YNNKEL (reference sequence). Unmatched junction bases numbered 20, after V lost 4 bases and J lost 1 base. The CDR3 sequence is 20 residues long. CDR3: CASSLTTGLENFKRTDTQYF. As DNA, the CDR3 is TGTGCCAGCAGCCTTACGACTGGACTAGAGAACTTTAAACGCACAGATACGCAGTATTTT.

The chain is built from TRBV19 and TRBJ1-1; weak D call: TRBD1 (5 bases). The CDR3 covers 14 residues. Germline assignment: CDR1 LNHDA and CDR2 SQIVND (reference sequence). V was trimmed by 6 bases and J by 0 bases, leaving 11 bases between them. Here the CDR3 reads CASRLDRLNTEAFF. In nucleotides, the CDR3 is TGTGCCAGTAGGTTAGACAGATTGAACACTGAAGCTTTCTTT. Drawing the rest from reference TRBV19 and TRBJ1-1, the complete variable domain is DGGITQSPKYLFRKEGQNVTLSCEQNLNHDAMYWYRQDPGQGLRLIYYSQIVNDFQKGDIAEGYSVSREKKESFPLTVTSAQKNPTAFYLCASRLDRLNTEAFFGQGTRLTVV.

This rearrangement joins TRBV6-6 to TRBJ1-4; D remains unclear. The CDR3 is 15 amino acids. Germline CDR1 MNHNY, CDR2 SVGAGI (reference sequence). With 2 bases removed from V and 7 bases from J, the gap between germline ends came to 14 bases. CDR3 amino acids: CASSYKGFGGEKLFF. The CDR3 coding sequence is TGTGCCAGCAGTTACAAAGGATTTGGAGGTGAAAAACTGTTTTTT.

This clone was found a few times. The chain employs TRBV18 and TRBJ2-7, with 10 bases lining up with TRBD1. CDR1 KGHSH and CDR2 LQKENI come from the germline V gene. Losses at the gene ends were 5 bases for V and 0 bases for J; bases not matched to a gene: 4. CDR3 length equals 15 residues. The CDR3 loop reads CASSSRTGGSYEQYF. The CDR3, as DNA: TGTGCCAGCTCATCACGGACAGGGGGCTCCTACGAGCAGTACTTC.

V and J are TRBV11-2 and TRBJ2-3; D gene unclear. The CDR3 totals 13 residues. CDR1 is SGHAT and CDR2 is FQNNGV in the germline V gene. V was shortened by 0 bases and J by 6 bases, with 7 bases between the two germline ends. The CDR3 spells CASSLDPRDTQYF. DNA for the CDR3: TGTGCCAGCAGCTTAGATCCTCGGGATACGCAGTATTTT.

This clone was counted between two and nine times. The chain couples TRBV14 to TRBJ1-2; D not resolved. This CDR3 comprises 14 residues. Germline lookup yields CDR1 SGHDN and CDR2 FVKESK. V was clipped by 0 bases and J by 0 bases, with 5 bases between them. The CDR3 here is CASSQDYANYGYTF. CDR3 nucleotide sequence: TGTGCCAGCAGCCAAGACTACGCTAACTATGGCTACACCTTC.

The chain carries TRBV12-5 and TRBJ2-5, with TRBD2 as a possible D gene (7 bases). Germline-derived CDR1 and CDR2 are LGHNT and FRNRAP. CDR3 length: 15 residues. Between the trimmed V and J ends, which lost 4 bases and 5 bases, there was a span of 17 bases. CDR3 sequence reads: CASGSGLGGGETQYF. In DNA form, the CDR3 reads TGTGCTAGTGGTTCCGGACTAGGGGGAGGCGAGACCCAGTACTTC.